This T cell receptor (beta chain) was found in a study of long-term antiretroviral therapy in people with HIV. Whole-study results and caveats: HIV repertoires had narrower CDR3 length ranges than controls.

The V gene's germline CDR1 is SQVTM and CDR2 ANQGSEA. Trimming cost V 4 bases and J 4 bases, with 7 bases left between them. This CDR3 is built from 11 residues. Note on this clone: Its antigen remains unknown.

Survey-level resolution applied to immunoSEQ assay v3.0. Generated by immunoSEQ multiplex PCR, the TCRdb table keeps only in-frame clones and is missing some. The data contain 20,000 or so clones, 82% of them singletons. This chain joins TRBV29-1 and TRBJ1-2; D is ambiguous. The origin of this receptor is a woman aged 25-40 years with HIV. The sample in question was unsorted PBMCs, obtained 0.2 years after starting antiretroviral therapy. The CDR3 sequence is CSVGSVYGYTF. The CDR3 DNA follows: TGCAGCGTTGGCAGCGTCTATGGCTACACCTTC. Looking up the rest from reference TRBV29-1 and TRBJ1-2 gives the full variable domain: SAVISQKPSRDICQRGTSLTIQCQVDSQVTMMFWYRQQPGQSLTLIATANQGSEATYESGFVIDKFPISRPNLTFSTLTVSNMSPEDSSIYLCSVGSVYGYTFGSGTRLTVV.